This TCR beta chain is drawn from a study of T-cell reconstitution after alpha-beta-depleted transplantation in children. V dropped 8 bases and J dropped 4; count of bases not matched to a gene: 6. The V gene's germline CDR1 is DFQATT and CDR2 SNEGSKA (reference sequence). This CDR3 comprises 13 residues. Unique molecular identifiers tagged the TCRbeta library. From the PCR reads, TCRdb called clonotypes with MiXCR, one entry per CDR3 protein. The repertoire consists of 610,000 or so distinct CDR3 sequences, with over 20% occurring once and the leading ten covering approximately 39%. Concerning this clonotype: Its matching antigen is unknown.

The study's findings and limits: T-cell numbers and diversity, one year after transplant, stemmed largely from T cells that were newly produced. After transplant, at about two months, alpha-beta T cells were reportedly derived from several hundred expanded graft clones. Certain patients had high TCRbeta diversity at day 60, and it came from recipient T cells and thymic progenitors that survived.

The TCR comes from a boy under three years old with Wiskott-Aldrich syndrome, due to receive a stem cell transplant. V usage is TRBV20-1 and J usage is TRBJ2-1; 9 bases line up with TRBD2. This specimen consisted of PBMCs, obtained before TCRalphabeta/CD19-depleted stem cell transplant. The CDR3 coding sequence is TGCAGTCTACTAGCGGGCCTATACAATGAGCAGTTCTTC. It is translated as CSLLAGLYNEQFF.